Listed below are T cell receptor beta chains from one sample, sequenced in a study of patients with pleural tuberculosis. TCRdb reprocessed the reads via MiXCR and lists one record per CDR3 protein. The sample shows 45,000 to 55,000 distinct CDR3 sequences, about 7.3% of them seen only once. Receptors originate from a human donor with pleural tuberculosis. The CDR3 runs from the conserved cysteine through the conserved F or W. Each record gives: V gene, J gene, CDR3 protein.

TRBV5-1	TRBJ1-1	CASSLVSGGVTEAFF
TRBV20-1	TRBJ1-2	CSAREWTGDGYTF
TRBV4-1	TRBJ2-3	CANSRRDTQYF
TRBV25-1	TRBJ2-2	CASSTPLSGELFF
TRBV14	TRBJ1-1	CASSQDVDRWNTEAFF
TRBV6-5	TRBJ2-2	CASIFSGELFF
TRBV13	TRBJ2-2	CASSFGLSNTGELFF
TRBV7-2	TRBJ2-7	CASGYEQYF
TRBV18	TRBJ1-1	CASSQARTNTEAFF
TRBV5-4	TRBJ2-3	CASSYGTTTDTQYF
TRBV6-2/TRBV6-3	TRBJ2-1	CASSYRTSGNNEQFF
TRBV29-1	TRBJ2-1	CSVVSSGRAYNEQFF
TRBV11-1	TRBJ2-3	CASSLGHRPSTDTQYF
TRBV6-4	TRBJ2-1	CASSGPGAGNEQFF
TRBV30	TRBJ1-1	CAWRTGVGSAEAFF
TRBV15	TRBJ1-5	CATSRPPRPGIPQHF
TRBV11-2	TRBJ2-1	CASSPGTYNEQFF
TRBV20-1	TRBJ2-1	CSARDPRSTGYNEQFF
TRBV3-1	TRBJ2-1	CASSQEVSNEQFF
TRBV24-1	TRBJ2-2	CATSDSGHLTGELFF
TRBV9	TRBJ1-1	CASSVEGTGGSEAFF
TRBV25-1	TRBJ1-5	CASSEIGSNQPQHF
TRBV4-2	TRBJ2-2	CASSHPMGLTGELFF
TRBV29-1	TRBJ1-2	CSVYDSNYGYTF
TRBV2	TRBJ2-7	CASSDMGQGTYEQYF
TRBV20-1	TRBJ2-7	CSASGQANTPLYF
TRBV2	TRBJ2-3	CASSDLGLAGGADTQYF
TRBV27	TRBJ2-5	CASSRTEPETQYF
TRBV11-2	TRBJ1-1	CASSLKGGGTEAFF
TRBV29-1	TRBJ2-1	CSYGGRIDEQFF
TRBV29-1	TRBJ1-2	CSVGSGPGYTF
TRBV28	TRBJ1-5	CASWTGNQPQHF
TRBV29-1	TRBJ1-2	CSAVDRDRNYGYTF
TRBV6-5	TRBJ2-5	CASSYPGSETQYF
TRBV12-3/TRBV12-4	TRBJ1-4	CASSPQGRGEKLFF
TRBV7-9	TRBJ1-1	CASSSTTEAFF
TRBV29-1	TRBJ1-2	CSVEDGGNGYTF
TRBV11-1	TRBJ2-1	CASSFYSVDEQFF
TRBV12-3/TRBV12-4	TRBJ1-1	CAGSYDRNTEAFF
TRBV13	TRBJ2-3	CASSAQGYDTQYF
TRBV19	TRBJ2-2	CASSIPFPGVGELFF
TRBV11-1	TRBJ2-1	CASSPGEASGYNEQFF
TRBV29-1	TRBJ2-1	CSVVAGVNEQFF
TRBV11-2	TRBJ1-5	CASSSSSRPNQPQHF
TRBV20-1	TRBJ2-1	CSARIFDEQFF
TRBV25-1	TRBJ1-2	CASSANYGYTF
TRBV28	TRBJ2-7	CASSFLYGSIGEQYF
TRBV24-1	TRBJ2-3	CATSDLSTSGRWDTQYF
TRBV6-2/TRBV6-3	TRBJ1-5	CASSYSLGGGQPQHF
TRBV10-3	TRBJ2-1	CAISESMGNEQFF
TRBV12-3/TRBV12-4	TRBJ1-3	CASSWQDHSGNTIYF
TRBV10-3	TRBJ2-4	CAISEAGARTNIQYF
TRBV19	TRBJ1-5	CASSVRDSNQPQHF
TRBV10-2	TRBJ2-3	CASSAYTDTQYF
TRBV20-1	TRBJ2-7	CNPPWGPYEQYF
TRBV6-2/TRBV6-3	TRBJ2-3	CASSYDKDTDTQYF
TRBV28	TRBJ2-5	CASSPPGTALLETQYF
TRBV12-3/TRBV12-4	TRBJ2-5	CASSPTELASETQYF
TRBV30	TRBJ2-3	CAWSVNGQGTQYF